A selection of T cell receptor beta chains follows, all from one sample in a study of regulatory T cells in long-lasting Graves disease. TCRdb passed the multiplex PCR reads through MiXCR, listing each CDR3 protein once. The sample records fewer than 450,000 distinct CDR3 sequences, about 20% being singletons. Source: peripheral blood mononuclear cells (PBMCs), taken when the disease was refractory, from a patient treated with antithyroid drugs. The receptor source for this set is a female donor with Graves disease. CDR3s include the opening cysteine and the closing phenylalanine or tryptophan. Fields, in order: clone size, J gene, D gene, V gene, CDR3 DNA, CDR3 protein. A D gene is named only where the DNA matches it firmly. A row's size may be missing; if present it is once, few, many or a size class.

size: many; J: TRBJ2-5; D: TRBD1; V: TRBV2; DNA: TGTGCCAGCAGGGACAGGGAGAATGAGACCCAGTACTTC; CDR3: CASRDRENETQYF
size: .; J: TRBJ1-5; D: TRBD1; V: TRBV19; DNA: TGTGCCAGTAGTAACCGACAGGGAAGCAATCAGCCCCAGCATTTT; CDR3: CASSNRQGSNQPQHF
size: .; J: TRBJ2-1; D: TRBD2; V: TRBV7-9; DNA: TGTGCCAGCAGCCTATGGCCAACCGGGACTAGCGGGAACAATGAGCAGTTCTTC; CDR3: CASSLWPTGTSGNNEQFF
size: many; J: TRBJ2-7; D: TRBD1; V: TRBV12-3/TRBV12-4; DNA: TGTGCCAGCAGCTTTAGACAGGGGGCCTACGAGCAGTACTTC; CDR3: CASSFRQGAYEQYF
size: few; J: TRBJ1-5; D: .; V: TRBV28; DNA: TGTGCCAGCAGTTTAGATCGCTGGGGCCGTTCGGTTCAGCCCCAGCATTTT; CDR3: CASSLDRWGRSVQPQHF
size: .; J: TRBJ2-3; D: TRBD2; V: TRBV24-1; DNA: TGTGCCACCAGTGAAGGGACTAGCGCACCCACAGATACGCAGTATTTT; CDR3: CATSEGTSAPTDTQYF
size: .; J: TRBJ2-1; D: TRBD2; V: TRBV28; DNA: TGTGCCAGCTCCCGGGGGGGCAGTGAGCAGTTCTTC; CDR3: CASSRGGSEQFF
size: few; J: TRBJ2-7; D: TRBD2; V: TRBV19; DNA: TGTGCCAGTAGACCTAGCGGGTTCTCCTACGAGCAGTACTTC; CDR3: CASRPSGFSYEQYF
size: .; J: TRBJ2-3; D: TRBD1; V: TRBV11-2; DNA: TGTGCCAGCAGCTTAGAGTATACAGGGGCAGATACGCAGTATTTT; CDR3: CASSLEYTGADTQYF
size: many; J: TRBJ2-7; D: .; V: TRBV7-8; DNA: TGTGCCAGCAGCCGAAACTCCTACGAGCAGTACTTC; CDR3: CASSRNSYEQYF
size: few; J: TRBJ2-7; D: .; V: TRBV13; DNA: TGTGCCAGCAGCTTGCGTAGGTTGCACGAGTCCTACGAGCAGTACTTC; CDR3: CASSLRRLHESYEQYF
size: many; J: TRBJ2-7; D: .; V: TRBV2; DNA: TGTGCCAGCAGTGAAAAGGTCTACGAGCAGTACTTC; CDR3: CASSEKVYEQYF
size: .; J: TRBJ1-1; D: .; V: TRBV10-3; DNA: TGTGCCATCAGTGAGTCGGCAGGGATGAACACTGAAGCTTTCTTT; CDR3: CAISESAGMNTEAFF
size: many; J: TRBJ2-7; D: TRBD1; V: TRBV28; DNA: TGTGCCAGCAGTCCCGGACAGGGGGCGCGTCTCGAGCAGTACTTC; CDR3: CASSPGQGARLEQYF
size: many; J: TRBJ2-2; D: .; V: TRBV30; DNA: TGTGCCTGGAAAGTGAGGGCGGACACCGGGGAGCTGTTTTTT; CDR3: CAWKVRADTGELFF
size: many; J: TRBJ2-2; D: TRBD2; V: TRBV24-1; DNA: TGTGCCACCAGTGAAGGGACTAGCGGGAGTGCCGGGGAGCTGTTTTTT; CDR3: CATSEGTSGSAGELFF
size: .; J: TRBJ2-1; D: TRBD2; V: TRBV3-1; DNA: TGTGCCAGCAGTCGCGGGACTAGCGAGCAAAATGAGCAGTTCTTC; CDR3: CASSRGTSEQNEQFF
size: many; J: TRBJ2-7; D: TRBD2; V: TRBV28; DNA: TGTGCCAGCCGATCCGTAGCTAGCGGGAATTACGAGCAGTACTTC; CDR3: CASRSVASGNYEQYF
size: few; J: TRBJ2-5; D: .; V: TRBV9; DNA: TGTGCCAGCAACCAACAGGGAGCAAAGGAGACCCAGTACTTC; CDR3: CASNQQGAKETQYF
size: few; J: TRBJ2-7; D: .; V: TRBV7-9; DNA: TGTGCCAGCAGCTGGGGCGAGGGTCCCTACGAGCAGTACTTC; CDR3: CASSWGEGPYEQYF
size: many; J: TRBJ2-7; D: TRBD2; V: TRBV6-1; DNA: TGTGCCAGCAGTCATGCCGGGACTAGCGGGACCTCGATGTACGAGCAGTACTTC; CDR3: CASSHAGTSGTSMYEQYF
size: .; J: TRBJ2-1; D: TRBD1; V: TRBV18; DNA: TGTGCCAGCTCACCAGGGACAGGGGGCTTGGATGAGCAGTTCTTC; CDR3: CASSPGTGGLDEQFF
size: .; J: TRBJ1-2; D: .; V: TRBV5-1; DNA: TGCGCCAGCAGCACGAACCCTTCGGGTGGTGGCTACACCTTC; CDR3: CASSTNPSGGGYTF
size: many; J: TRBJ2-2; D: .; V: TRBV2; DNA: TGTGCCAGCAGCGTAGAACCCGGGGAGCTGTTTTTT; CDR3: CASSVEPGELFF
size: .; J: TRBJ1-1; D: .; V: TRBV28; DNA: TGTGCCAGCAGTTTAAGTGCGGACACTGAAGCTTTCTTT; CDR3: CASSLSADTEAFF
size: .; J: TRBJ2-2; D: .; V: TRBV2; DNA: TGTGCCAGCAGCCCCGAGACCGGGACACTGAACACCGGGGAGCTGTTTTTT; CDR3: CASSPETGTLNTGELFF
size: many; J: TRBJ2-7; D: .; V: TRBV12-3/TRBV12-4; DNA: TGTGCCAGCAACATTAGGACGGCTCATCAGCAGTACTTC; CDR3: CASNIRTAHQQYF
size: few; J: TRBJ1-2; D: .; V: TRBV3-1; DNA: TGTGCCAGCAGCCAAAATTGGGGCGGCTACACCTTC; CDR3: CASSQNWGGYTF
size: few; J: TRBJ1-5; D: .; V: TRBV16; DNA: TGTGCCAGCAGCCAGGTTCTGGCTGGCGGCCATCAGCCCCAGCATTTT; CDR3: CASSQVLAGGHQPQHF
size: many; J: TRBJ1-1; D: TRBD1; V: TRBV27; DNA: TGTGCCGCATTCAGGGGGGCGAACACTGAAGCTTTCTTT; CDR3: CAAFRGANTEAFF
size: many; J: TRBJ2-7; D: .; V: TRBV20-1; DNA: TGCAGTGCTAGCCCCACGGGGGCCCTGGCCGAGCAGTACTTC; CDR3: CSASPTGALAEQYF
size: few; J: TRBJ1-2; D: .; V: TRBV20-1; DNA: TGCAGTGCTAGGACCAAAGGCTATGGCTACACCTTC; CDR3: CSARTKGYGYTF
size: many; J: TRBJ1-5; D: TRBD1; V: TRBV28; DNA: TGTGCCAGCAGTTACACAGGGGGCAGTCAGCCCCAGCATTTT; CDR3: CASSYTGGSQPQHF